The 2 T cell receptor beta chains below come from one sample, sequenced in a study of T cells in Graves' hyperthyroidism and ophthalmopathy. Amplification targeted TCR beta CDR3 regions from RNA transcripts. TCR CDR3 underwent first-round RT-PCR with the HTBI primer set. TCRdb re-derived calls from the multiplex PCR reads in MiXCR, one entry per CDR3 protein. The sample yields under 350,000 distinct CDR3 sequences, roughly a fifth seen once. The sequenced sample consisted of blood. All receptors derive from a woman aged 45 to 65 with Graves' hyperthyroidism.

The gene calls are TRBV2 and TRBJ1-2, with 8 bases lining up with TRBD1. CDR1 and CDR2 (germline): SNHLY, FYNNEI. This CDR3 comprises 14 residues. J lost 1 base, V lost 5 bases, and 3 bases had no gene match. The CDR3, as DNA: TGTGCCAGCAGTACGGGACAGGATAACTATGGCTACACCTTC. It encodes CASSTGQDNYGYTF. Complete variable domain (other parts from reference TRBV2 and TRBJ1-2): EPEVTQTPSHQVTQMGQEVILRCVPISNHLYFYWYRQILGQKVEFLVSFYNNEISEKSEIFDDQFSVERPDGSNFTLKIRSTKLEDSAMYFCASSTGQDNYGYTFGSGTRLTVV.

This clonotype has at least ten counts. This chain joins TRBV30 and TRBJ1-1; the D is unclear. Germline assignment: CDR1 GTSNPN and CDR2 SVGIG (reference sequence). Trimming pared 0 bases from V and 0 bases from J, leaving 11 bases between. The CDR3 totals 15 residues. The CDR3 protein is CAWSVPGRVNTEAFF. CDR3 DNA sequence: TGTGCCTGGAGTGTACCCGGGCGCGTGAACACTGAAGCTTTCTTT.